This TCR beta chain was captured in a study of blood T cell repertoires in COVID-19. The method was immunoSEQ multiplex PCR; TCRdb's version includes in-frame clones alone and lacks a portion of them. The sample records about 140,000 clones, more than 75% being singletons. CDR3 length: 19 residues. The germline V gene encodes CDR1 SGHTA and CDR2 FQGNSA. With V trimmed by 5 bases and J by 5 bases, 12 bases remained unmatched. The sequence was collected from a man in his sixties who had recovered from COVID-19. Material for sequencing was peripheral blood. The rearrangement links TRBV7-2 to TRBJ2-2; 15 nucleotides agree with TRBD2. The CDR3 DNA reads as TGTGCCAGCAGCGTTCCGGGACTAGCGGGAGGTAGCCTAACCGGGGAGCTGTTTTTT. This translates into CASSVPGLAGGSLTGELFF.